The 22 T cell receptor beta chains below come from one sample, sequenced in a study of persistence of HIV-infected CD4 T cells. Their antigens remain unidentified. This was the immunoSEQ version 4 assay in survey mode. Libraries were prepared by immunoSEQ multiplex PCR; TCRdb keeps only in-frame clonotypes and omits some of them. The sample holds under 55,000 clones, 88% seen once. This nonspecific control used anti-CD3/anti-CD28 bead stimulation of CD4+ T cells. Sorting of responding CD4+ T cells relied on upregulated CD40 ligand together with CD69. Sequenced here: CD4+ T cells sorted from PBMCs after roughly 18-hour stimulation, sampled from a patient who received antiretroviral therapy. The receptors come from an adult woman with HIV who was CMV-seropositive.

J is TRBJ1-4 and V is TRBV7-6, with 10 nucleotides matching TRBD1. The CDR3 totals 15 residues. The J segment lost 6 bases and the V segment lost 5 bases, leaving 6 bases of the junction unmatched. The germline V gene has CDR1 SGHVS and CDR2 FNYEAQ. The CDR3 DNA reads TGTGCCAGCAGCCCCCCCGGGACAGGGGATGAAAAACTGTTTTTT. It is translated as CASSPPGTGDEKLFF.

The rearrangement uses TRBV24-1 and TRBJ2-1; 9 bases line up with TRBD2. The CDR3 sequence is 16 residues long. With 3 bases clipped from V and 7 bases from J, the junction kept 9 bases outside the gene matches. Germline V gene data show CDR1 as KGHDR and CDR2 as SFDVKD. CDR3 nucleotide sequence: TGTGCCACCAGTGATCGGCGCGGGGGGGCTCTGAATGAGCAGTTCTTC. Translating it yields CATSDRRGGALNEQFF.

This sequence joins TRBV3-1 (or the pseudogene TRBV3-2) and TRBJ2-3; D perhaps matches TRBD1 (6 bases). Germline CDR1 LGHDT, CDR2 YNNKEL (reference sequence). This CDR3 has 15 amino acids. V lost 0 bases, J lost 2 bases, and 9 bases lay in between. The CDR3 DNA reads TGTGCCAGCAGCCAAGAAAGGGGACACACAGATACGCAGTATTTT. It yields the protein CASSQERGHTDTQYF.

This chain links TRBV2 with TRBJ1-5, with unresolved D. The CDR3 is made up of 13 amino acids. V gave up 4 bases and J gave up 3 bases, with 7 bases separating them. CDR1 SNHLY and CDR2 FYNNEI come from the germline V gene. The CDR3 DNA reads as TGTGCCAGCAGTGGCGGGGACAATCAGCCCCAGCATTTT. Its protein product is CASSGGDNQPQHF.

The rearrangement uses TRBV6-5 and TRBJ1-1; D gene unclear. Germline V CDR1 and CDR2: MNHEY, SVGAGI. This CDR3 has 13 amino acids. V was pared by 6 bases and J by 5 bases, with 13 bases between. CDR3 sequence: CASSGRGITEAFF. In DNA form, the CDR3 reads TGTGCCAGCAGCGGTCGGGGAATAACTGAAGCTTTCTTT.

Here the CDR3 DNA reads TGTGCCCGAGGGGGACAGGGAAAAAGGGGCAGCTACGAGCAGTACTTC. Translation: CARGGQGKRGSYEQYF. The rearrangement links TRBV3-1 (or the pseudogene TRBV3-2) to TRBJ2-7; TRBD1 agrees at 9 bases. Germline V CDR1 and CDR2: LGHDT, YNNKEL (reference sequence). The CDR3 length is 16 residues. Trimming took 11 bases from V and 3 from J; bases not matched to a gene: 17.

This sequence joins TRBV29-1 and TRBJ2-3; D possibly corresponds to TRBD2 (6 bases). Trimming cost V 0 bases and J 11 bases, with 21 bases left between them. The CDR3 runs 15 residues. Germline V lookup: CDR1 SQVTM, CDR2 ANQGSEA. Here the CDR3 DNA reads TGCAGCGTTGAAGATCCCGTGTCACCATGGGGGGAGCAGTATTTT. Its translation is CSVEDPVSPWGEQYF.

The rearrangement uses TRBV5-1 and TRBJ2-3, with 10 bases fitting TRBD1. This CDR3 region has 19 residues. Germline V gene sequence: CDR1 SGHRS, CDR2 YFSETQ. Trimming took 0 bases from V and 3 from J; bases not matched to a gene: 13. The CDR3 loop reads CASSLDGQGVIRSTDTQYF. CDR3 nucleotides: TGCGCCAGCAGCTTGGACGGACAGGGGGTTATACGCTCGACAGATACGCAGTATTTT.

V is TRBV5-1 and J is TRBJ2-2, with 8 bases aligning to TRBD1. Looked up from germline, CDR1 is SGHRS and CDR2 is YFSETQ. The CDR3 spans 16 residues. V lost 0 bases, J lost 2 bases, and 3 bases stayed unmatched. The CDR3 DNA reads TGCGCCAGCAGCTTGGGGACAGGGAGTAACACCGGGGAGCTGTTTTTT. Its protein is CASSLGTGSNTGELFF.

The chain couples TRBV19 to TRBJ1-6, with 7 bases lining up with TRBD1. Germline-derived CDR1 and CDR2 are LNHDA and SQIVND (reference sequence). J was trimmed by 7 bases and V by 3 bases; bases with no gene match: 6. The CDR3 runs 15 residues. The CDR3 coding sequence is TGTGCCAGTAGTATGGGTGACAGGGCCAATTCACCCCTCCACTTT. This gives the protein CASSMGDRANSPLHF.

This clone was observed once. The J gene is TRBJ1-5, the V gene TRBV4-1; D is unresolved. The V end was cut by 1 base, the J end by 3 bases, with 4 bases between. Germline loops: CDR1 MGHRA, CDR2 YSYEKL. This CDR3 has 13 amino acids. This CDR3 reads CASSQVDNQPQHF. The CDR3 nucleotides are TGCGCCAGCAGCCAAGTGGACAATCAGCCCCAGCATTTT.

This clone was found once. The gene calls are TRBV3-1 (or the pseudogene TRBV3-2) and TRBJ1-5, with D hard to call. Trimming took off 0 bases at V and 7 bases at J, with 7 bases between the two ends. This CDR3 is built from 13 residues. The germline CDR1 and CDR2 sequences are LGHDT and YNNKEL (reference sequence). The CDR3 DNA reads as TGTGCCAGCAGCCAAGATAGGCAACAGCCCCAGCATTTT. Its translation: CASSQDRQQPQHF.

The gene calls are TRBV5-8 and TRBJ1-4; the D gene is possibly TRBD1 (6 bases). The CDR3 is 13 residues long. The germline V and J ends were trimmed by 3 bases and 11 bases, with 14 bases remaining between them. From germline, CDR1 is SGHTS and CDR2 YDEGEE. DNA for the CDR3: TGTGCCAGCAGCTCAGTACAGGGCGGGAAACTGTTTTTT. Protein: CASSSVQGGKLFF.

The rearrangement links TRBV5-1 to TRBJ2-6; maybe TRBD1 (6 bases). The ends were cut back, 2 bases at V and 2 bases at J, with 17 bases in the middle. Germline CDR1 reads SGHRS; CDR2 reads YFSETQ. The CDR3 contains 18 residues. CDR3 in DNA: TGCGCCAGCAGCTTTCCTCCGGGACACGCAACTGGGGCCAACGTCCTGACTTTC. As protein: CASSFPPGHATGANVLTF.

This chain connects TRBV2 to TRBJ1-1, with D possibly being TRBD1 (6 bases). The CDR3 is 13 amino acids. V lost 6 bases to trimming and J lost 3 bases, with 11 bases between them. Germline CDR1 is SNHLY and CDR2 is FYNNEI. In DNA form, the CDR3 reads TGTGCCAGCAGCCGGGACACAGACACTGAAGCTTTCTTT. Encoded protein: CASSRDTDTEAFF.

This chain connects TRBV21-1 to TRBJ2-7; the table gives TRBD2 as D, unverified against the DNA. TRBV21-1 is a pseudogene. The CDR3 has 13 residues. CDR3 residues: CASSKTGSYEQYV. In DNA, the CDR3 is TGTGCCAGCAGCAAAACGGGTTCCTACGAGCAGTACGTC.

J is TRBJ2-3 and V is TRBV4-1, with TRBD2 matching 14 bases. CDR1 is MGHRA, CDR2 YSYEKL, per germline. This CDR3 region has 18 residues. V gave up 0 bases and J gave up 5 bases; unmatched junction bases: 7. The CDR3 nucleotides are TGCGCCAGCAGCCAAGAAAGGGGACTAGCGGGGGTGGAAGATACGCAGTATTTT. Translating it yields CASSQERGLAGVEDTQYF.

This clone was counted a single time. CDR3 DNA: TGTGCCAGCCTAGCAGGGTTAACTAATGAAAAACTGTTTTTT. The encoded protein is CASLAGLTNEKLFF. The chain is built from TRBV6-5 and TRBJ1-4; possibly TRBD1 for D (5 bases). With 8 bases removed from V and 1 base from J, the gap between germline ends came to 11 bases. Germline CDR1 and CDR2: MNHEY and SVGAGI. This CDR3 region has 14 residues.

This rearrangement joins TRBV7-3 to TRBJ2-2; no clear D gene. Germline CDR1 and CDR2: SGHTA and FQGTGA. The CDR3 contains 14 residues. V was shortened by 0 bases and J by 4 bases, with 6 bases between the two germline ends. CDR3 DNA: TGTGCCAGCAGCTTAACAGAGATCACCGGGGAGCTGTTTTTT. Translated, it gives CASSLTEITGELFF.

The sample holds a few counts of this clone. The chain uses TRBV7-3 and TRBJ1-5; 8 bases are shared with TRBD1. Germline CDR1 SGHTA, CDR2 FQGTGA. V shed 4 bases, J shed 9 bases, and the junction held 5 bases outside the gene matches. This CDR3 comprises 13 residues. The CDR3 DNA is TGTGCCAGCAGCTCCACAGGGGGGGGGCCCCAGCATTTT. This gives the protein CASSSTGGGPQHF.

The gene calls are TRBV5-1 and TRBJ1-3; 8 bases line up with TRBD1. The germline V gene encodes CDR1 SGHRS and CDR2 YFSETQ. V lost 4 bases to trimming and J lost 0 bases; unmatched junction nucleotides: 12. The CDR3 contains 18 residues. Here the CDR3 reads CASSPRTGSSLSGNTIYF. CDR3 DNA: TGCGCCAGCAGCCCAAGGACAGGGAGCTCCCTCTCTGGAAACACCATATATTTT.

The V call is TRBV5-3, the J call TRBJ2-1, with D unresolved. TRBV5-3 is reported as an ORF; its role is uncertain. Between the trimmed V and J ends, which lost 2 bases and 8 bases, there was a span of 14 bases. The CDR3 is 14 residues long. CDR3 in DNA: TGTGCCAGAAGCTTTGATGCCAGCTCGGATGAGCAGTTCTTC. Protein sequence: CARSFDASSDEQFF.